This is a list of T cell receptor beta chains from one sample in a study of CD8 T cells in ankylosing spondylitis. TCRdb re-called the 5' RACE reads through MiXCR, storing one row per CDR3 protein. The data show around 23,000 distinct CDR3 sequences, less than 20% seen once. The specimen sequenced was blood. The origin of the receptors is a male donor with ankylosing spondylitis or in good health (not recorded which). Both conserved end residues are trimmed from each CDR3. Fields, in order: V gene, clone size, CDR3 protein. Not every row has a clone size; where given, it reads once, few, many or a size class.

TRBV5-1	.	ASSGLGSGSYNEQF
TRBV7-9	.	ANSFRGSTYEQY
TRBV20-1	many	SASQGSNQPQH
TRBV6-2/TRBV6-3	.	ASSYSAFGEQF
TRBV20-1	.	SAPGTPNTGELF
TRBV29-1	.	SVDGAVNTEAF
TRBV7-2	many	ASSLVVGGPDTQY
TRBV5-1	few	ASSLTGPSSYNEQF
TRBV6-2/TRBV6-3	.	ASSYSGQDSNQPQH
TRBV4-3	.	ASSQATGGSGELF
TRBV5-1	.	ASSLKRAGSTGGELF